These 3 T cell receptor beta chains came from one sample sequenced in a study of human T cells and chemical hapten exposure. Indicated time point: patch test 1, 2 weeks after DPC sensitization. Treatment given: therapeutic diphenylcyclopropenone sensitization with weekly scalp DPC. TCRdb re-analysed the RACE reads in MiXCR, keeping a single row per CDR3 protein. Of about 110,000 distinct CDR3 sequences listed, roughly 11% are singletons. The sequencing used whole blood, collected in connection with sensitization to the hapten diphenylcyclopropenone (DPC). The receptors stem from a woman between 40 and 50 years old with alopecia areata. Some clones in this sample may be carry-over from other donors' samples.

This clonotype was detected ten times or more. DNA of the CDR3: TGTGCCAGCAGCCCGAGCGGGGTCACCGTATCTGAGCAGTACTTC. Amino acids: CASSPSGVTVSEQYF. This chain links TRBV28 with TRBJ2-7; 7 nucleotides line up with TRBD2. Germline CDR1 MDHEN, CDR2 SYDVKM. The CDR3 runs to 15 residues. After removal of 6 bases from V and 7 bases from J, the junction contained 15 bases not matched to a gene.

This sequence joins TRBV18 and TRBJ2-1; 8 bases map to TRBD1. The CDR3 extends over 15 amino acids. CDR1 is KGHSH, CDR2 LQKENI, per germline. V was pared by 0 bases and J by 4 bases, with 2 bases of the junction left unmatched. DNA of the CDR3: TGTGCCAGCTCACCACCCACAGGGGGTTACAATGAGCAGTTCTTC. This gives the protein CASSPPTGGYNEQFF.

V and J are TRBV20-1 and TRBJ2-1; TRBD2 agrees at 12 bases. CDR3 length: 14 residues. J lost 4 bases, V lost 5 bases, and 3 bases had no gene match. In germline, CDR1 is DFQATT, CDR2 SNEGSKA (reference sequence). The CDR3: CSALTSGSYNEQFF. CDR3 nucleotide sequence: TGCAGTGCTTTGACTAGCGGGAGTTACAATGAGCAGTTCTTC.